The 26 T cell receptor beta chains in this list originate from one sample, sequenced in a study of T cell responses to AZD1222 COVID-19 vaccine. Data came from immunoSEQ multiplex PCR; TCRdb stores just in-frame clones and leaves some out. Of 100,000 to 150,000 clones in the sample, around 92% are singletons; the top ten hold about 4.3%. Sequenced here: peripheral blood, sampled on day 0 of AZD1222 vaccination. All receptors come from an adult in good health.

The chain employs TRBV6-2 or TRBV6-3 and TRBJ2-2; the D call may be TRBD1 or TRBD2 (6 bases each). Trimming took 2 bases from V and 3 from J, leaving 13 bases between them. This CDR3 has 16 residues. CDR1 is MNHEY and CDR2 is SVGEGT in the germline V gene. The CDR3 DNA sequence: TGTGCCAGCAGTTACCAAAGGGGGGCCGACACCGGGGAGCTGTTTTTT. Translating gives CASSYQRGADTGELFF.

The genes are TRBV29-1 and TRBJ1-2; perhaps TRBD1 as D (6 bases). CDR1 is SQVTM, CDR2 ANQGSEA, per germline. Trimming shortened V by 8 bases and J by 4 bases, and 14 bases separated the two germline ends. The CDR3 is 12 residues long. In DNA, the CDR3 is TGCAGCATAGGGGGTGAAGCCTATGGCTACACCTTC. Translating it yields CSIGGEAYGYTF.

This chain joins TRBV2 and TRBJ2-7; no clear D gene. V was shortened by 7 bases and J by 6 bases, with 10 bases between the two germline ends. The V gene's germline CDR1 is SNHLY and CDR2 FYNNEI. This CDR3 region has 11 residues. The DNA of the CDR3 is TGTGCCAGCAACTCAGACGTCGAGCAGTACTTC. Translation gives CASNSDVEQYF.

V gene TRBV10-3 combines with J gene TRBJ1-4; D is possibly TRBD1 (5 bases). The CDR3 runs 14 residues. The V and J ends lost 3 bases and 8 bases respectively, with 13 bases between them. CDR1 and CDR2 (germline): ENHRY, SYGVKD. For the CDR3, the DNA is TGTGCCATCAGTGATAAAGGGGCGGTAGAAAAACTGTTTTTT. This encodes CAISDKGAVEKLFF.

This chain joins TRBV24-1 and TRBJ1-1; D ambiguous. Trimming removed 8 bases at V and 1 base at J, with 10 bases between. Germline CDR1 and CDR2: KGHDR and SFDVKD. This CDR3 is 13 amino acids long. CDR3 sequence (DNA): TGTGCCACCATGGAAGGCTGGAACACTGAAGCTTTCTTT. Encoded protein: CATMEGWNTEAFF.

The chain joins TRBV28 to TRBJ2-7, with D perhaps matching TRBD1 (6 bases). From germline, CDR1 is MDHEN and CDR2 SYDVKM. Trimming stripped 4 bases from V and 3 bases from J, with 10 bases between. This CDR3 comprises 13 residues. The CDR3: CASSSGAVYEQYF. The DNA for the CDR3 is TGTGCCAGCAGTTCAGGGGCTGTCTACGAGCAGTACTTC. The full variable domain, in which reference TRBV28 and TRBJ2-7 provide the parts outside the CDR3, is DVKVTQSSRYLVKRTGEKVFLECVQDMDHENMFWYRQDPGLGLRLIYFSYDVKMKEKGDIPEGYSVSREKKERFSLILESASTNQTSMYLCASSSGAVYEQYFGPGTRLTVT.

The chain couples TRBV28 to TRBJ2-7; 9 nucleotides agree with TRBD2. The CDR3 spans 15 residues. After removal of 5 bases from V and 5 bases from J, the junction contained 10 bases not matched to a gene. CDR1 is MDHEN, CDR2 SYDVKM, per germline. The CDR3 bases are TGTGCCAGCAGTCCGCGGGGCGGGAGGGCGAACGAGCAGTACTTC. Its protein product is CASSPRGGRANEQYF.

The chain is built from TRBV5-1 and TRBJ1-2; D is possibly TRBD1 (5 bases). The V gene lost 5 bases and the J gene lost 0 bases, with 11 bases spanning the gap. Germline-derived CDR1 and CDR2 are SGHRS and YFSETQ. The CDR3 contains 14 residues. The CDR3 DNA sequence: TGCGCCAGCAGGTCGACAGATACTAACTATGGCTACACCTTC. Its translation: CASRSTDTNYGYTF.

The chain uses TRBV29-1 and TRBJ2-7, with TRBD2 matching over 15 bases. The ends lost 4 bases at V and 6 bases at J; junction bases unmatched: 4. Germline CDR1 is SQVTM and CDR2 is ANQGSEA. This CDR3 spans 14 amino acids. CDR3 protein: CSVVWTSGRGEQYF. CDR3 in DNA: TGCAGCGTTGTATGGACTAGCGGGAGGGGCGAGCAGTACTTC.

The chain is built from TRBV19 and TRBJ1-4; D is unresolved. Germline V CDR1 and CDR2: LNHDA, SQIVND (reference sequence). The CDR3 extends over 11 amino acids. V dropped 6 bases and J dropped 4 bases, with 3 bases sitting between them. CDR3 region: CASRVNEKLFF. CDR3 DNA sequence: TGTGCCAGTAGGGTTAATGAAAAACTGTTTTTT.

This clone was counted once. This chain uses TRBV5-4 with TRBJ2-5; a possible D gene is TRBD1 (6 bases). The germline CDR1 and CDR2 sequences are SGHNT and YYREEE (reference sequence). The CDR3 extends over 14 amino acids. With 2 bases removed from V and 1 base from J, the gap between germline ends came to 9 bases. In DNA form, the CDR3 reads TGTGCCAGCAGCTTCCAGGGGAGCCAAGAGACCCAGTACTTC. Translating gives CASSFQGSQETQYF.

V gene TRBV28 combines with J gene TRBJ2-7; TRBD1 matches at 11 bases. The CDR3 runs 14 residues. Trimming removed 5 bases from V and 5 bases from J; junction bases left unmatched: 5. CDR1 and CDR2 from the germline V gene are MDHEN and SYDVKM. In DNA form, the CDR3 reads TGTGCCAGCAGTCCGGACAGGGGGCCGAACGAGCAGTACTTC. It specifies CASSPDRGPNEQYF.

The chain joins TRBV24-1 to TRBJ2-1, with 11 bases aligning to TRBD1. After removal of 3 bases from V and 7 bases from J, the junction contained 7 bases not matched to a gene. Germline loops: CDR1 KGHDR, CDR2 SFDVKD. The CDR3 has 16 amino acids. The CDR3 is CATSDTSGTGGNEQFF. The CDR3 DNA is TGTGCCACCAGTGATACATCCGGGACAGGGGGTAATGAGCAGTTCTTC.

V usage is TRBV28 and J usage is TRBJ2-6, with D tentatively TRBD1 or TRBD2 (5 bases each). V was cut by 6 bases and J by 1 base, with 13 bases left in between. The CDR3 has 16 amino acids. Looked up from germline, CDR1 is MDHEN and CDR2 is SYDVKM. CDR3: CASREPEGSGANVLTF. The CDR3, as DNA: TGTGCCAGCAGGGAACCCGAGGGGTCTGGGGCCAACGTCCTGACTTTC.

V is TRBV5-4 and J is TRBJ2-5, with a tentative D call TRBD2 (5 bases). V lost 2 bases and J 4 bases, leaving 12 bases between the germline ends. The CDR3 loop spans 14 amino acids. Germline loops: CDR1 SGHNT, CDR2 YYREEE (reference sequence). CDR3 coding DNA: TGTGCCAGCAGCTTAGGGAGTTGGCCAGAGACCCAGTACTTC. Translating it yields CASSLGSWPETQYF.

V usage is TRBV28 and J usage is TRBJ2-1; 7 positions agree with TRBD2. Germline assignment: CDR1 MDHEN and CDR2 SYDVKM. The CDR3 runs 14 residues. J gave up 5 bases and V 5 bases, and 6 bases lay outside the gene matches. CDR3: CASSVTGTNNEQFF. Here the CDR3 DNA reads TGTGCCAGCAGTGTTACCGGGACTAACAATGAGCAGTTCTTC. The complete variable domain, with remaining parts taken from reference TRBV28 and TRBJ2-1, reads DVKVTQSSRYLVKRTGEKVFLECVQDMDHENMFWYRQDPGLGLRLIYFSYDVKMKEKGDIPEGYSVSREKKERFSLILESASTNQTSMYLCASSVTGTNNEQFFGPGTRLTVL.

The chain couples TRBV10-1 to TRBJ1-3; D unclear. Trimming shortened V by 10 bases and J by 0 bases, and 10 bases separated the two germline ends. The CDR3 runs 13 residues. Looked up from germline, CDR1 is WNHNN and CDR2 is SYGVQD (reference sequence). In DNA form, the CDR3 reads TGCGCCAACTTGGGCCTCTCTGGAAACACCATATATTTT. Protein product: CANLGLSGNTIYF.

CDR3 sequence: CASSLTPAGGGTDTQYF. The CDR3 DNA reads as TGTGCCAGCAGCTTAACTCCAGCGGGAGGTGGGACAGATACGCAGTATTTT. The V and J genes are TRBV7-3 and TRBJ2-3; TRBD2 matches 9 bases. Germline CDR1 is SGHTA and CDR2 is FQGTGA. The CDR3 is 17 amino acids. V lost 0 bases to trimming and J lost 3 bases; unmatched junction nucleotides: 7.

The chain employs TRBV30 and TRBJ1-1, with TRBD1 identical over 12 bases. From germline, CDR1 is GTSNPN and CDR2 SVGIG (reference sequence). J gave up 7 bases and V 6 bases, and 12 bases lay outside the gene matches. This CDR3 spans 15 amino acids. The CDR3 DNA sequence: TGTGCCTGCAGGGGGACAGGGGGCGAAAATTTTGAAGCTTTCTTT. Residues: CACRGTGGENFEAFF.

The chain employs TRBV7-3 and TRBJ1-5; 8 bases are a match to TRBD1. The ends lost 2 bases at V and 3 bases at J; junction bases unmatched: 15. The CDR3 runs to 19 residues. The germline V gene has CDR1 SGHTA and CDR2 FQGTGA. The CDR3 DNA reads TGTGCCAGCAGCTTATTGGACAGGGTGACCACAGAATACAATCAGCCCCAGCATTTT. It encodes CASSLLDRVTTEYNQPQHF.

The chain has TRBV18 and TRBJ1-4; no reliable D call. The germline gives CDR1 KGHSH, CDR2 LQKENI. V lost 3 bases and J lost 7, with 12 bases in between. The CDR3 consists of 14 residues. The CDR3: CASSPGLQAEKLFF. CDR3 nucleotide sequence: TGTGCCAGCTCACCCGGACTTCAGGCTGAAAAACTGTTTTTT.

This clone occurred a few times. V is TRBV6-2 or TRBV6-3 and J is TRBJ2-5; 8 positions match TRBD2. Germline CDR1 MNHEY, CDR2 SVGEGT. This CDR3 spans 16 amino acids. With 4 bases clipped from V and 4 bases from J, the junction kept 11 bases outside the gene matches. CDR3 nucleotides: TGTGCCAGCAGTTCTCTAACCGGGACTAGGAGAGAGACCCAGTACTTC. Translating gives CASSSLTGTRRETQYF.

The sample holds one count of this clone. The sample contains more than one DNA sequence encoding this CDR3. The V and J genes are TRBV5-1 and TRBJ2-5, with D unclear. The CDR3 runs 11 residues. Trimming removed 5 bases from V and 2 bases from J, with 4 bases in between. The germline V gene has CDR1 SGHRS and CDR2 YFSETQ. The CDR3 nucleotides read TGCGCCAGCAGTCAGCAAGAGACCCAGTACTTC. It codes for CASSQQETQYF.

This clone was seen just once. V and J are TRBV21-1 and TRBJ1-5; the DNA was not compared with TRBD1, the D call given in the table. TRBV21-1 counts as a pseudogene. The CDR3 totals 15 residues. The CDR3 nucleotides read TGTGCCAGCAGCAGCCGAAGACAGGGTGACCAGCCCCAGCATTTT. This codes for CASSSRRQGDQPQHF.

This chain links TRBV7-3 with TRBJ2-1; D unresolved. The V gene's germline CDR1 is SGHTA and CDR2 FQGTGA. Deletions cut 7 bases from V and 0 bases from J, with 16 bases between. The CDR3 has 16 amino acids. The CDR3 sequence is CASTSTLGSSYNEQFF. CDR3 coding DNA: TGTGCCAGCACCTCTACCCTGGGCAGCTCCTACAATGAGCAGTTCTTC. The whole variable domain, remainder taken from reference TRBV7-3 and TRBJ2-1, is GAGVSQTPSNKVTEKGKYVELRCDPISGHTALYWYRQSLGQGPEFLIYFQGTGAADDSGLPNDRFFAVRPEGSVSTLKIQRTERGDSAVYLCASTSTLGSSYNEQFFGPGTRLTVL.

The chain is built from TRBV18 and TRBJ1-2; no firm D call. The CDR3 is made up of 14 amino acids. The V end lost 1 base, the J end lost 8 bases, and 14 bases lay between the germline ends. The germline CDR1 and CDR2 sequences are KGHSH and LQKENI. In DNA form, the CDR3 reads TGTGCCAGCTCACCACTTAGGGAGGGTGGAGGCTACACCTTC. This sequence encodes CASSPLREGGGYTF.